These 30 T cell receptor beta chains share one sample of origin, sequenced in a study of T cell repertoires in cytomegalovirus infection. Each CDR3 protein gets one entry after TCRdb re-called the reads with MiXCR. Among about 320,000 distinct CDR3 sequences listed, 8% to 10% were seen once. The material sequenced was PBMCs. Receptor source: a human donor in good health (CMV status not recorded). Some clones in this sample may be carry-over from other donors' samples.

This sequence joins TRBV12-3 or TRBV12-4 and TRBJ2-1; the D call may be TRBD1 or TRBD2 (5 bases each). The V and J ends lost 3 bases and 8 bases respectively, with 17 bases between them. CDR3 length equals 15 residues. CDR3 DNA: TGTGCCAGCAGTTTGGGACCCCCGGCGGGCCATGAGCAGTTCTTC. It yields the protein CASSLGPPAGHEQFF.

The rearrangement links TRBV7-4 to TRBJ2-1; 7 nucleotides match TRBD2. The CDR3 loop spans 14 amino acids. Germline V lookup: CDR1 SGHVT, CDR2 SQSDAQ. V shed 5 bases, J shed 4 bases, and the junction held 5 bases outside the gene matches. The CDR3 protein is CASSKGREYNEQFF. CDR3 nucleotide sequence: TGTGCCAGCAGCAAAGGGCGGGAGTACAATGAGCAGTTCTTC.

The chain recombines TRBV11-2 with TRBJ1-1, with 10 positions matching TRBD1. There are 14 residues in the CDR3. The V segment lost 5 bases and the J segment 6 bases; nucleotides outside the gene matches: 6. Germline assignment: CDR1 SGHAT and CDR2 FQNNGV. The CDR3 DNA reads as TGTGCCAGCAGCCTGGGACAGGGGAATGCTGAAGCTTTCTTT. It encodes CASSLGQGNAEAFF.

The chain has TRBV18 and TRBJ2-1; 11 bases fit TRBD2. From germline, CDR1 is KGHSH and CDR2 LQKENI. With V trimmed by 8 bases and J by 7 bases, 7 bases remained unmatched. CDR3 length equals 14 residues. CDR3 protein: CASTQLAGDNEQFF. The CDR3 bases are TGTGCCAGCACCCAACTAGCGGGAGATAATGAGCAGTTCTTC.

The CDR3 DNA reads as TGCGCCAGCAGCCAAGAGGGAGACGACTCCCAAGAGACCCAGTACTTC. It codes for CASSQEGDDSQETQYF. V gene TRBV4-1 combines with J gene TRBJ2-5; D perhaps matches TRBD2 (5 bases). Trimming left V 0 bases short and J 1 base short, with 12 bases between. The germline CDR1 and CDR2 sequences are MGHRA and YSYEKL. This CDR3 has 16 amino acids.

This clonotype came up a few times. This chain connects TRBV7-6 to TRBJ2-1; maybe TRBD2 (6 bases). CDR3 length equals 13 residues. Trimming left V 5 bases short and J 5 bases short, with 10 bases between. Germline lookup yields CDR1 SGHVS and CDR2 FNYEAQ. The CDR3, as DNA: TGTGCCAGCAGCCTGGGACTGAACAATGAGCAGTTCTTC. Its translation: CASSLGLNNEQFF.

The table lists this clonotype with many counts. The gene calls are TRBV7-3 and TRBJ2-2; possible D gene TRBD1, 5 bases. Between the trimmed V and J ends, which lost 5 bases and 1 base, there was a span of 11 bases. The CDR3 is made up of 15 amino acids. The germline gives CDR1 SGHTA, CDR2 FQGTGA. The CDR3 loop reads CASSRDQGNTGELFF. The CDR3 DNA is TGTGCCAGCAGCCGAGACCAGGGGAACACCGGGGAGCTGTTTTTT.

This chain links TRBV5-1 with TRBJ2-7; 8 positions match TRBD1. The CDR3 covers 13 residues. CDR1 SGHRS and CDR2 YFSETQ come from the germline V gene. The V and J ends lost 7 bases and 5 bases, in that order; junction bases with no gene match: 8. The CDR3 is CASADRGVDEQYF. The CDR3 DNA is TGCGCCAGCGCTGACAGGGGAGTAGACGAGCAGTACTTC.

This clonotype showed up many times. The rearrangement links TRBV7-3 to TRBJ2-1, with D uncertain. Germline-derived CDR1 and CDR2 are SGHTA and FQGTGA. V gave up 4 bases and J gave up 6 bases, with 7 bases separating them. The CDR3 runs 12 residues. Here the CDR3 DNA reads TGTGCCAGCAGCTCCATGGGCAATGAGCAGTTCTTC. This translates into CASSSMGNEQFF.

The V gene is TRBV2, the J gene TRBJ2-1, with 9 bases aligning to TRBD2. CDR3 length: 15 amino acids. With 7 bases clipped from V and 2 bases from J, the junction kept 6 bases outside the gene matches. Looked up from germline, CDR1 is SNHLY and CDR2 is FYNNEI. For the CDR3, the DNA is TGTGCCAGCACTATTAGCGGGGGAGCCTACAATGAGCAGTTCTTC. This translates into CASTISGGAYNEQFF.

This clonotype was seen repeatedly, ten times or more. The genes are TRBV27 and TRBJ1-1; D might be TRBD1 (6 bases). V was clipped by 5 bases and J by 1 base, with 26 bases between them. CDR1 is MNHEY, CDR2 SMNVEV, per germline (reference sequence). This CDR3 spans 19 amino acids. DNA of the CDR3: TGTGCCAGCAGTCCAGCCGGGGGGGGGCGCATAATCCCGAACACTGAAGCTTTCTTT. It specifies CASSPAGGGRIIPNTEAFF.

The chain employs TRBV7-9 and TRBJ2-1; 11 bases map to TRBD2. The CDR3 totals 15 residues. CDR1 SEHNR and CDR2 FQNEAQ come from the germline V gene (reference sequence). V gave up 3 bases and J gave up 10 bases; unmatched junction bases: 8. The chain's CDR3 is CASSLTSGTAREQFF. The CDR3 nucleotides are TGTGCCAGCAGCTTGACTAGCGGGACCGCCCGGGAGCAGTTCTTC.

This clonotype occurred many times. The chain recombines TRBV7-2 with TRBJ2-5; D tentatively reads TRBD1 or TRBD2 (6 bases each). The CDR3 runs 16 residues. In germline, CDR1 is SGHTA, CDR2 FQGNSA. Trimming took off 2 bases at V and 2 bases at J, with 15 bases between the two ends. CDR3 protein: CASSLRVSGAQETQYF. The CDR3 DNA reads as TGTGCCAGCAGCTTACGGGTGTCGGGGGCTCAAGAGACCCAGTACTTC.

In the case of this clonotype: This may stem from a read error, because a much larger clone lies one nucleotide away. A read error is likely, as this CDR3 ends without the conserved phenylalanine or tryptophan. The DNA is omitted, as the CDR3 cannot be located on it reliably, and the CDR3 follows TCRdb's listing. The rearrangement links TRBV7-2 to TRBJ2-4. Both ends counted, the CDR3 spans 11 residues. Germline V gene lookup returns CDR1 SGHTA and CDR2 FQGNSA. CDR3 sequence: CASSLGRVIRL.

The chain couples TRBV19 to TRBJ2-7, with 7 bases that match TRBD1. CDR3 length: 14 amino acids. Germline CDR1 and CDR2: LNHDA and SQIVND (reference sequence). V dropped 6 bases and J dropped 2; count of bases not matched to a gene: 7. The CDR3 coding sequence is TGTGCCAGTAGCGTTAAGACAGGGACCTACGAGCAGTACTTC. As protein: CASSVKTGTYEQYF.

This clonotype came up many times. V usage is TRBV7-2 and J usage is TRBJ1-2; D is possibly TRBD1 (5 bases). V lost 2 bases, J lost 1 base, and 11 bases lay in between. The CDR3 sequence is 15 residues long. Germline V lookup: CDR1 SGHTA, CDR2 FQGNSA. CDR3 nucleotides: TGTGCCAGCAGCTTACAACGACAGAGTAACTATGGCTACACCTTC. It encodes CASSLQRQSNYGYTF.

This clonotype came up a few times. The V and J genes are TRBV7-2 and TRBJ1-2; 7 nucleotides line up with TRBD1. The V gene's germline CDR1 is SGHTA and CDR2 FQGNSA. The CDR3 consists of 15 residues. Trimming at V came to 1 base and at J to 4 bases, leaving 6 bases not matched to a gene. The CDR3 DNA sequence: TGTGCCAGCAGCTTAGGGCCACAGGGGCGCTATGGCTACACCTTC. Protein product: CASSLGPQGRYGYTF.

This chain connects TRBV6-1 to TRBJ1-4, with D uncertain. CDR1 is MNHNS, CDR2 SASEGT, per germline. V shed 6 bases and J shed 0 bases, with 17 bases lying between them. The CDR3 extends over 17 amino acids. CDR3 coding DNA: TGTGCCAGCAGCCGGACTGGGCCTATTGCAACTAATGAAAAACTGTTTTTT. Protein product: CASSRTGPIATNEKLFF.

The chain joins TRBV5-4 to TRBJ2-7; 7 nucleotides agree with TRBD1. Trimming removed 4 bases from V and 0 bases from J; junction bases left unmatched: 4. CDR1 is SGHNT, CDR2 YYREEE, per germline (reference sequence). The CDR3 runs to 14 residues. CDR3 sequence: CASSPTGNSYEQYF. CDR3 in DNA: TGTGCCAGCAGCCCGACAGGGAACTCCTACGAGCAGTACTTC. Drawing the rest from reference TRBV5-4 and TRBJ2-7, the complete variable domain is ETGVTQSPTHLIKTRGQQVTLRCSSQSGHNTVSWYQQALGQGPQFIFQYYREEENGRGNFPPRFSGLQFPNYSSELNVNALELDDSALYLCASSPTGNSYEQYFGPGTRLTVT.

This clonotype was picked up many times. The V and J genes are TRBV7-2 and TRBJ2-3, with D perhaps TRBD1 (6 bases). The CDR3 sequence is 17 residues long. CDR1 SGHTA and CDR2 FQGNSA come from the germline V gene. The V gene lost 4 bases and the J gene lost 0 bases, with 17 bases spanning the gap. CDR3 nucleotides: TGTGCCAGCAGCTCCCCACTGAACAGGGTGAGCACAGATACGCAGTATTTT. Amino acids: CASSSPLNRVSTDTQYF. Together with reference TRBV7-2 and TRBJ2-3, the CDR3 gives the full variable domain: GAGVSQSPSNKVTEKGKDVELRCDPISGHTALYWYRQSLGQGLEFLIYFQGNSAPDKSGLPSDRFSAERTGGSVSTLTIQRTQQEDSAVYLCASSSPLNRVSTDTQYFGPGTRLTVL.

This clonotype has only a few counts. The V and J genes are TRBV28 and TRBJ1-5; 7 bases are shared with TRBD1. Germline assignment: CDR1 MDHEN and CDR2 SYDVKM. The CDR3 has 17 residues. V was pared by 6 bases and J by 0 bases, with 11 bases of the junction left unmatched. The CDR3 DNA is TGTGCCAGCAGGCCGGGACAGACTAGTTATAGCAATCAGCCCCAGCATTTT. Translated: CASRPGQTSYSNQPQHF.

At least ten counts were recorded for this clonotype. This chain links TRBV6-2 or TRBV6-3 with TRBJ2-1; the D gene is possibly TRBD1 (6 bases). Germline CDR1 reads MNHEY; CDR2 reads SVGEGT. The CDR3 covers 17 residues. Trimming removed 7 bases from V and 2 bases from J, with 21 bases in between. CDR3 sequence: CASKSKGGGLPYNEQFF. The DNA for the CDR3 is TGTGCCAGCAAGAGCAAGGGTGGGGGCCTCCCCTACAATGAGCAGTTCTTC.

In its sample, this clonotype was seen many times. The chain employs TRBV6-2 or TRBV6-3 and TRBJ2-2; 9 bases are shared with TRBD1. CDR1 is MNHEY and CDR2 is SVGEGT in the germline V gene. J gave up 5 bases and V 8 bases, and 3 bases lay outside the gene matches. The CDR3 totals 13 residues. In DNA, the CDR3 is TGTGCCAGCCGGGACAGGGAAACCGGGGAGCTGTTTTTT. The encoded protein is CASRDRETGELFF.

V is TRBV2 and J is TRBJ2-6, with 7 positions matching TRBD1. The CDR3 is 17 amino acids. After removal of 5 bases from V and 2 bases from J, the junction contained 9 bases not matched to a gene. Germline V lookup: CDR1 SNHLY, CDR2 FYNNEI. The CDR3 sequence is CASSLRQGKTGANVLTF. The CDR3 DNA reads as TGTGCCAGCAGTCTCAGACAGGGAAAAACTGGGGCCAACGTCCTGACTTTC.

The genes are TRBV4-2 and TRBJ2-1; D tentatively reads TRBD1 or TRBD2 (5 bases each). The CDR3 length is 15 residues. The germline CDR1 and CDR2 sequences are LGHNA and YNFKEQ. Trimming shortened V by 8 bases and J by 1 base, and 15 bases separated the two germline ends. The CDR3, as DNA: TGTGCCAGCGGGGGAACCAGCGGATCCTACAATGAGCAGTTCTTC. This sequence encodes CASGGTSGSYNEQFF.

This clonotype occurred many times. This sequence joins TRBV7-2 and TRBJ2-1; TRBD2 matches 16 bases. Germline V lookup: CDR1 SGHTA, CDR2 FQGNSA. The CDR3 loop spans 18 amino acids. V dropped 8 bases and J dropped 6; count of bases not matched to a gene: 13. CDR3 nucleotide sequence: TGTGCCAGCCCCCCTCCGGGACTAGCGGGGGGGCGCGGCAATGAGCAGTTCTTC. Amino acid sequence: CASPPPGLAGGRGNEQFF.

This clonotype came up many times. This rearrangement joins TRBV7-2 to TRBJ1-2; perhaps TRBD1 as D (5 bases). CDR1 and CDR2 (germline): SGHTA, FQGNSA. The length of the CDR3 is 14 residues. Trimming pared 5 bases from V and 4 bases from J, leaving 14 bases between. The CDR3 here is CASSDFGTAYGYTF. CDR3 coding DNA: TGTGCCAGCAGCGATTTTGGGACGGCCTATGGCTACACCTTC.

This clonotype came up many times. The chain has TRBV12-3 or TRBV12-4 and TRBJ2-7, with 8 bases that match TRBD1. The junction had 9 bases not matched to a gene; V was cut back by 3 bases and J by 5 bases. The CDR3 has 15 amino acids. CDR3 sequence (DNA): TGTGCCAGCAGTTTGGGGACAGGAGTCCAGAACGAGCAGTACTTC. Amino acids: CASSLGTGVQNEQYF.

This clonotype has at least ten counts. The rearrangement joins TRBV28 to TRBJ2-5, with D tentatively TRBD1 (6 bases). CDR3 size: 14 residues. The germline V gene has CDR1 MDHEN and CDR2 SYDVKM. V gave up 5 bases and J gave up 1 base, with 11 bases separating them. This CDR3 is CASSPLRGQETQYF. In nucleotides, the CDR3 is TGTGCCAGCAGTCCACTCAGGGGCCAAGAGACCCAGTACTTC.

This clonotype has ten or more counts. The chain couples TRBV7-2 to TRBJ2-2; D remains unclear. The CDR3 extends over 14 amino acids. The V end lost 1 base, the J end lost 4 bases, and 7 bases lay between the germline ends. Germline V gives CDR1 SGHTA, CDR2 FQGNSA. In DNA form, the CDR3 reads TGTGCCAGCAGCTTAGGGGTTTTCACCGGGGAGCTGTTTTTT. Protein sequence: CASSLGVFTGELFF.